This TCR beta chain was identified in a study of regulatory T cells in long-lasting Graves disease. General study findings and limits: Persistent Graves' disease cases displayed lower TCR diversity than newly diagnosed ones. A greater number of public clonotypes (around 2,700) was shared by persistent patients than by new patients (roughly 930). What was studied was peripheral blood only, and not thyroid tissue.

Deletions cut 5 bases from V and 4 bases from J, with 14 bases between. The CDR3 has 14 residues. Germline V gives CDR1 SGHAT, CDR2 FQNNGV. This clonotype was detected only a few times. The antigen is unknown. According to the study, TCR beta libraries were built with iRepertoire HTBI primers and CDR3-region Arm-PCR. Via MiXCR, TCRdb re-called the multiplex PCR reads, giving one row per CDR3 protein. The top ten clones hold 20% to 25% of a sample with 450,000 to 650,000 distinct CDR3 sequences, 15% to 20% of them seen once. Time point described: newly diagnosed GD, antithyroid drugs for less than 3 months. There was RNA extracted from PBMCs, and the TCR library was made from it. This sample also belongs to another study, concerning T cells in Graves' hyperthyroidism and ophthalmopathy. This second report adds: Prediction of ophthalmopathy progression came a median 6.5 months pre-onset.

The TCR comes from a middle-aged woman with Graves disease. V and J are TRBV11-2 and TRBJ1-1, with D possibly being TRBD1 (6 bases). Specimen: peripheral blood mononuclear cells (PBMCs), collected at new diagnosis, from a patient treated with antithyroid drugs. The CDR3 nucleotides read TGTGCCAGCAGCCCAGGGGCCTCGGGCACTGAAGCTTTCTTT. As protein: CASSPGASGTEAFF. Complete variable domain (other parts from reference TRBV11-2 and TRBJ1-1): EAGVAQSPRYKIIEKRQSVAFWCNPISGHATLYWYQQILGQGPKLLIQFQNNGVVDDSQLPKDRFSAERLKGVDSTLKIQPAKLEDSAVYLCASSPGASGTEAFFGQGTRLTVV.